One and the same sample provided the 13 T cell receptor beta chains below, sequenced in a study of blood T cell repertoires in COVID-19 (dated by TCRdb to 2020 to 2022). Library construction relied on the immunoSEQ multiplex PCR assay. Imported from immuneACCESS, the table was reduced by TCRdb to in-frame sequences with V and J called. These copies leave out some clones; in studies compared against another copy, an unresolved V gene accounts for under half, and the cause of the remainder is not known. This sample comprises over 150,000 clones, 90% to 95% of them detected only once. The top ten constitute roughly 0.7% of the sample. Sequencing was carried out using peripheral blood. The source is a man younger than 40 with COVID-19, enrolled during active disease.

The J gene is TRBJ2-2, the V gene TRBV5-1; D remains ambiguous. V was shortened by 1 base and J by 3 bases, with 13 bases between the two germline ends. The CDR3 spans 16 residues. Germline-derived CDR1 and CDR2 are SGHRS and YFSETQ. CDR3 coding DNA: TGCGCCAGCAGCTTGAATGGGCAGGCCTACACCGGGGAGCTGTTTTTT. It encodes CASSLNGQAYTGELFF.

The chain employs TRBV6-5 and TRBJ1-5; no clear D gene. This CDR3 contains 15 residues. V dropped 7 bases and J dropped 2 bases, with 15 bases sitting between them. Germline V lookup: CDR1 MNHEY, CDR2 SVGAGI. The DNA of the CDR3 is TGTGCCAGCATGCGGGAGATGGGTGGCAATCAGCCCCAGCATTTT. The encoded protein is CASMREMGGNQPQHF.

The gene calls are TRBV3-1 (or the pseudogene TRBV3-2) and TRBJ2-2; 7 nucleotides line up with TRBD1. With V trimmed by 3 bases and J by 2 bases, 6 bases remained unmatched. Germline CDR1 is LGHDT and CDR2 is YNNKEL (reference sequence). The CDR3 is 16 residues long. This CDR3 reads CASSQPRDSNTGELFF. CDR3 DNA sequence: TGTGCCAGCAGCCAGCCCCGGGACAGTAACACCGGGGAGCTGTTTTTT.

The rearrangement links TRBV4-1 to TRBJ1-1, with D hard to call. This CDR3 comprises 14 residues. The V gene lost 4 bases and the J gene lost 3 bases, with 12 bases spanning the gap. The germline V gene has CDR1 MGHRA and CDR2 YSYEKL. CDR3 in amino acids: CASSPTRRDTEAFF. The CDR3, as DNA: TGCGCCAGCAGCCCTACGCGGCGCGACACTGAAGCTTTCTTT.

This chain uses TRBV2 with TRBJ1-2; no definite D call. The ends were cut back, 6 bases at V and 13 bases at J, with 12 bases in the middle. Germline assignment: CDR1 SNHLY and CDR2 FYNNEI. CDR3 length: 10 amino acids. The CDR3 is CASREQSPTF. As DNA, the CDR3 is TGTGCCAGCAGGGAACAGTCACCCACCTTC. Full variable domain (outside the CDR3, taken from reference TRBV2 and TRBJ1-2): EPEVTQTPSHQVTQMGQEVILRCVPISNHLYFYWYRQILGQKVEFLVSFYNNEISEKSEIFDDQFSVERPDGSNFTLKIRSTKLEDSAMYFCASREQSPTFGSGTRLTVV.

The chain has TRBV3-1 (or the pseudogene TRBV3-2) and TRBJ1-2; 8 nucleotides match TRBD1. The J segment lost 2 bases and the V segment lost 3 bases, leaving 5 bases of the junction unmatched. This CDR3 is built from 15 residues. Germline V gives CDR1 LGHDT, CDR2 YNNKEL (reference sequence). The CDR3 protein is CASSQGWDRNYGYTF. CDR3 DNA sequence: TGTGCCAGCAGCCAGGGCTGGGACAGGAACTATGGCTACACCTTC.

The CDR3 DNA follows: TGTGCCAGCAGCTACGGGACAGAAGCAGGATTCACTGAAGCTTTCTTT. It codes for CASSYGTEAGFTEAFF. The V gene is TRBV5-4, the J gene TRBJ1-1; 7 nucleotides align to TRBD1. Germline CDR1 SGHNT, CDR2 YYREEE (reference sequence). The CDR3 contains 16 residues. Trimming at V came to 3 bases and at J to 4 bases, leaving 12 bases not matched to a gene. Drawing the rest from reference TRBV5-4 and TRBJ1-1, the complete variable domain is ETGVTQSPTHLIKTRGQQVTLRCSSQSGHNTVSWYQQALGQGPQFIFQYYREEENGRGNFPPRFSGLQFPNYSSELNVNALELDDSALYLCASSYGTEAGFTEAFFGQGTRLTVV.

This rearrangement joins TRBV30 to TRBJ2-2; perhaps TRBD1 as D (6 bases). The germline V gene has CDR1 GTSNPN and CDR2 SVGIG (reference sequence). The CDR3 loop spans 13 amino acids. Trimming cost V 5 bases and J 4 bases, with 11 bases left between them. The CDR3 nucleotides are TGTGCCTGGTCTACAGGGCCCACCGGGGAGCTGTTTTTT. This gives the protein CAWSTGPTGELFF. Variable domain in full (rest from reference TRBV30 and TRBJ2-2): SQTIHQWPATLVQPVGSPLSLECTVEGTSNPNLYWYRQAAGRGLQLLFYSVGIGQISSEVPQNLSASRPQDRQFILSSKKLLLSDSGFYLCAWSTGPTGELFFGEGSRLTVL.

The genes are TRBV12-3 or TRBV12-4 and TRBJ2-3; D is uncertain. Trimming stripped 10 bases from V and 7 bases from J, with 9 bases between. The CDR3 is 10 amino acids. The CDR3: CATQFHTQYF. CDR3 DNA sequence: TGTGCCACCCAGTTCCATACGCAGTATTTT.

CDR3: CASSSRDRLKQYF. In nucleotides, the CDR3 is TGTGCCAGCAGTTCCCGGGACAGATTAAAGCAGTACTTC. The V gene is TRBV6-5, the J gene TRBJ2-7; 7 bases match TRBD1. V shed 4 bases, J shed 8 bases, and the junction held 8 bases outside the gene matches. Germline assignment: CDR1 MNHEY and CDR2 SVGAGI. This CDR3 spans 13 amino acids.

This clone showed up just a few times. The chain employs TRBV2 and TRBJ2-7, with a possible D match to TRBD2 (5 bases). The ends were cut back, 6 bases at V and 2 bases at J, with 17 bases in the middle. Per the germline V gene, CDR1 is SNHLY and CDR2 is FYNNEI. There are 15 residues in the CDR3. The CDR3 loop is CASREEEGSPYEQYF. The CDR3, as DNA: TGTGCCAGCAGGGAGGAGGAAGGGAGTCCCTACGAGCAGTACTTC.

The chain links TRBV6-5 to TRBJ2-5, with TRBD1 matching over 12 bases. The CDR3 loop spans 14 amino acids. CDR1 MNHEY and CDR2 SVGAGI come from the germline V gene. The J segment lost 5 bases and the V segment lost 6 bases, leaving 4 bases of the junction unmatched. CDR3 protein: CASRRDRGRETQYF. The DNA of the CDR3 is TGTGCCAGCAGGCGGGACAGGGGGCGGGAGACCCAGTACTTC.

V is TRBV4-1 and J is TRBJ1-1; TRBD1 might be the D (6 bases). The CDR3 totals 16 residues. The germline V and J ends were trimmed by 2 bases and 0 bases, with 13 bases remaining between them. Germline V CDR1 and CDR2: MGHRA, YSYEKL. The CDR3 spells CASSQTGIRMNTEAFF. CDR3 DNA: TGCGCCAGCAGCCAAACAGGGATTAGGATGAACACTGAAGCTTTCTTT.